This T cell receptor (beta chain) was retrieved from a study of OX40 agonist ivuxolimab in advanced cancers. Study-level findings and limits: Among patients with partial responses at 0.1-3.0 mg/kg, clonal expansion was among the lowest.

About this clone itself: What it binds is not known.

The repertoire was sequenced with immunoSEQ multiplex PCR; TCRdb's copy has only in-frame clones and lacks some. The sample has about 46,000 clones; 70% to 85% are singletons. Germline V gene data show CDR1 as KGHSH and CDR2 as LQKENI. V lost 1 base, J lost 5 bases, and 12 bases lay in between. The CDR3 is 15 amino acids. This chain joins TRBV18 and TRBJ1-5; D unresolved. The sequenced sample was CD4+ or CD8+ T cells sorted from blood, obtained in a trial of the OX40 agonist ivuxolimab. The receptor was derived from an adult with an advanced solid tumor such as melanoma, head and neck, liver or kidney cancer. CDR3 sequence: CASSPRTQTDQPQHF. As DNA, the CDR3 is TGTGCCAGCTCACCACGTACGCAGACGGATCAGCCCCAGCATTTT. Combining the CDR3 with reference TRBV18 and TRBJ1-5 gives the whole variable domain NAGVMQNPRHLVRRRGQEARLRCSPMKGHSHVYWYRQLPEEGLKFMVYLQKENIIDESGMPKERFSAEFPKEGPSILRIQQVVRGDSAAYFCASSPRTQTDQPQHFGDGTRLSIL.